These 17 T cell receptor beta chains originate from one sample sequenced in a study of blood T cell repertoires in COVID-19. Assay used: immunoSEQ multiplex PCR; TCRdb lists only in-frame clones, some missing. The sample shows about 70,000 clones, roughly nine tenths of them seen only once. The specimen was peripheral blood. The receptors stem from a middle-aged man with active COVID-19.

The chain combines TRBV29-1 with TRBJ1-1, with no clear D. V gave up 4 bases and J gave up 2 bases, with 8 bases separating them. The length of the CDR3 is 12 residues. The V gene's germline CDR1 is SQVTM and CDR2 ANQGSEA. CDR3 coding DNA: TGCAGCGTTGTGGCAGTTAACACTGAAGCTTTCTTT. This gives the protein CSVVAVNTEAFF.

The rearrangement joins TRBV2 to TRBJ2-1; TRBD2 agrees at 16 bases. The CDR3 spans 16 residues. V was clipped by 3 bases and J by 9 bases; unmatched bases: 5. Germline assignment: CDR1 SNHLY and CDR2 FYNNEI. This CDR3 is CASSEGLAGGHGEQFF. CDR3 sequence (DNA): TGTGCCAGCAGTGAGGGACTAGCGGGGGGGCATGGTGAGCAGTTCTTC.

This clone appeared a single time. V and J are TRBV5-4 and TRBJ1-6; a possible D gene is TRBD1 (6 bases). CDR3 length equals 15 residues. Per germline, CDR1 SGHNT and CDR2 YYREEE (reference sequence). Trimming pared 2 bases from V and 14 bases from J, leaving 20 bases between. The CDR3 loop is CASSLESGTLGSLHF. CDR3 nucleotides: TGTGCCAGCAGCTTAGAGTCGGGGACACTGGGGTCCCTCCACTTT.

The V and J genes are TRBV6-1 and TRBJ1-6; a weak D match, TRBD1 (6 bases). Germline V gives CDR1 MNHNS, CDR2 SASEGT. V shed 4 bases and J shed 7 bases, with 23 bases lying between them. CDR3 size: 18 residues. The CDR3 spells CASSAQGQGLARNSPLHF. Written as DNA, the CDR3 is TGTGCCAGCAGTGCCCAGGGGCAGGGTTTAGCAAGGAATTCACCCCTCCACTTT.

This chain links TRBV7-8 with TRBJ1-1; 8 bases fit TRBD1. The V gene's germline CDR1 is SGHVS and CDR2 FQNEAQ. This CDR3 has 15 residues. V lost 5 bases, J lost 5 bases, and 10 bases stayed unmatched. CDR3 residues: CASSPGTGGGTEAFF. The CDR3 DNA reads as TGTGCCAGCAGCCCCGGAACAGGGGGAGGGACTGAAGCTTTCTTT.

This chain joins TRBV3-1 (or the pseudogene TRBV3-2) and TRBJ2-3; D not resolved. Germline-derived CDR1 and CDR2 are LGHDT and YNNKEL (reference sequence). The CDR3 is 12 amino acids. The ends were cut back, 5 bases at V and 4 bases at J, with 7 bases in the middle. The CDR3 loop is CASSESPDTQYF. In DNA, the CDR3 is TGTGCCAGCAGCGAGAGCCCAGATACGCAGTATTTT.

The chain carries TRBV18 and TRBJ1-1; D remains unclear. Trimming removed 2 bases from V and 2 bases from J, with 6 bases in between. In germline, CDR1 is KGHSH, CDR2 LQKENI. This CDR3 comprises 13 residues. CDR3 nucleotide sequence: TGTGCCAGCTCACCAGGGCGAAACACTGAAGCTTTCTTT. Translation gives CASSPGRNTEAFF.

The J gene is TRBJ1-4, the V gene TRBV6-6; the match to TRBD1 covers 8 bases. V dropped 5 bases and J dropped 5; count of bases not matched to a gene: 7. The CDR3 has 15 amino acids. Looked up from germline, CDR1 is MNHNY and CDR2 is SVGAGI (reference sequence). DNA for the CDR3: TGTGCCAGCAGTCGCGGGACAGGACAAAATGAAAAACTGTTTTTT. Translation: CASSRGTGQNEKLFF.

This clone occurred a few times. This sequence joins TRBV28 and TRBJ1-1; TRBD1 matches at 10 bases. Germline CDR1 and CDR2: MDHEN and SYDVKM. V gave up 2 bases and J gave up 1 base; unmatched junction bases: 13. The length of the CDR3 is 19 residues. For the CDR3, the DNA is TGTGCCAGCAGTTTAAGTCCCGGGGGGTGGGACAGGGGGAACACTGAAGCTTTCTTT. It encodes CASSLSPGGWDRGNTEAFF. The full variable domain, rest sourced from reference TRBV28 and TRBJ1-1, is DVKVTQSSRYLVKRTGEKVFLECVQDMDHENMFWYRQDPGLGLRLIYFSYDVKMKEKGDIPEGYSVSREKKERFSLILESASTNQTSMYLCASSLSPGGWDRGNTEAFFGQGTRLTVV.

The V call is TRBV6-2 or TRBV6-3, the J call TRBJ2-1, with 7 bases lining up with TRBD1. This CDR3 region has 17 residues. Germline assignment: CDR1 MNHEY and CDR2 SVGEGT. V lost 0 bases, J lost 4 bases, and 9 bases stayed unmatched. CDR3 nucleotides: TGTGCCAGCAGTTACTCCATCCGGGACAGTGATTACAATGAGCAGTTCTTC. This translates into CASSYSIRDSDYNEQFF.

The chain has TRBV4-1 and TRBJ2-2; 7 bases match TRBD2. The CDR3 runs 15 residues. Germline CDR1 and CDR2: MGHRA and YSYEKL. J lost 4 bases, V lost 3 bases, and 5 bases had no gene match. The CDR3 region has the DNA TGCGCCAGCAGCCAGGCGGGAGACAGCACCGGGGAGCTGTTTTTT. It is translated as CASSQAGDSTGELFF.

This clone showed up just a few times. J is TRBJ1-1 and V is TRBV19, with 7 bases matching TRBD1. The CDR3 has 15 residues. The germline gives CDR1 LNHDA, CDR2 SQIVND (reference sequence). V was clipped by 7 bases and J by 6 bases; unmatched bases: 14. CDR3 protein: CASKNRDSPRAEAFF. CDR3 DNA: TGTGCCAGTAAAAATCGGGACAGCCCCCGGGCTGAAGCTTTCTTT. Based on the CDR3 plus reference TRBV19 and TRBJ1-1, the full variable domain is DGGITQSPKYLFRKEGQNVTLSCEQNLNHDAMYWYRQDPGQGLRLIYYSQIVNDFQKGDIAEGYSVSREKKESFPLTVTSAQKNPTAFYLCASKNRDSPRAEAFFGQGTRLTVV.

This clone has more than one count but fewer than ten. The chain recombines TRBV18 with TRBJ1-2, with a tentative D call TRBD1 (5 bases). The length of the CDR3 is 13 residues. V was clipped by 3 bases and J by 2 bases, with 7 bases between them. Looked up from germline, CDR1 is KGHSH and CDR2 is LQKENI. Written as DNA, the CDR3 is TGTGCCAGCTCACCGGGGCCAAACTATGGCTACACCTTC. Residues: CASSPGPNYGYTF.

The rearrangement joins TRBV3-1 (or the pseudogene TRBV3-2) to TRBJ2-5; D might be TRBD2 (5 bases). V gave up 6 bases and J gave up 4 bases, with 9 bases separating them. Germline lookup yields CDR1 LGHDT and CDR2 YNNKEL (reference sequence). This CDR3 comprises 12 residues. The CDR3 bases are TGTGCCAGCAGGTCAGGAGGAGAGACCCAGTACTTC. This codes for CASRSGGETQYF.

The V and J genes are TRBV7-9 and TRBJ2-2, with D possibly matching TRBD1 (6 bases). Germline CDR1 is SEHNR and CDR2 is FQNEAQ (reference sequence). V gave up 5 bases and J gave up 3 bases, with 16 bases separating them. CDR3 length: 16 residues. DNA of the CDR3: TGTGCCAGCAGCCCCGTGACAGGATACGACACCGGGGAGCTGTTTTTT. It yields the protein CASSPVTGYDTGELFF.

This chain links TRBV13 with TRBJ1-2; D unresolved. Deletions cut 5 bases from V and 8 bases from J, with 12 bases between. The germline V gene has CDR1 PRHDT and CDR2 FYEKMQ (reference sequence). This CDR3 comprises 12 residues. The CDR3 coding sequence is TGTGCCAGCAGCCGCGGCGGGTACGGCTACACCTTC. It is translated as CASSRGGYGYTF.

This chain links TRBV19 with TRBJ1-4; perhaps TRBD1 as D (6 bases). The V end lost 9 bases, the J end lost 4 bases, and 18 bases lay between the germline ends. CDR1 and CDR2 from the germline V gene are LNHDA and SQIVND (reference sequence). The CDR3 loop spans 15 amino acids. CDR3 amino acids: CASLDLTGFNEKLFF. CDR3 DNA: TGTGCCAGCCTAGACCTAACAGGGTTTAATGAAAAACTGTTTTTT.